A selection of T cell receptor beta chains follows, all from one sample in a study of blood T cell repertoires in COVID-19. Sequencing used immunoSEQ multiplex PCR; TCRdb keeps in-frame clones, though not all of them. Of 200,000 to 300,000 clones detected, more than 75% appear once; the ten largest clones hold roughly 4.9%. Sequenced material: peripheral blood. These receptor sequences come from a woman in her sixties with COVID-19, enrolled during active disease. Each CDR3 is given with its conserved first and last residue. A D gene is named only where the DNA matches it firmly. Only part of the rows carry a size: once, few, many, or a class if the clone is expanded.

V: TRBV24-1
size: .
J: TRBJ2-1
D: TRBD1
CDR3: CATSGRDRRAYNEQFF
DNA: TGTGCCACCAGTGGAAGGGACAGGAGAGCCTACAATGAGCAGTTCTTC

V: TRBV9
size: .
J: TRBJ1-6
D: .
CDR3: CASSVGWGAPLHF
DNA: TGTGCCAGCAGCGTAGGCTGGGGGGCACCCCTCCACTTT

V: TRBV4-2
size: .
J: TRBJ1-3
D: .
CDR3: CASSSNSYSGNTIYF
DNA: TGTGCCAGCAGTTCCAACAGCTACTCTGGAAACACCATATATTTT

V: TRBV7-2
size: .
J: TRBJ2-7
D: .
CDR3: CASSLSRELYEQYF
DNA: TGTGCCAGCAGCTTATCTCGCGAGCTGTACGAGCAGTACTTC

V: TRBV11-3
size: .
J: TRBJ2-1
D: .
CDR3: CASSRPGVDYNEQFF
DNA: TGTGCCAGCAGCCGGCCGGGGGTTGATTACAATGAGCAGTTCTTC

V: TRBV6-5
size: .
J: TRBJ2-3
D: TRBD2
CDR3: CAARLAGGPDTQYF
DNA: TGTGCCGCAAGGCTAGCGGGAGGACCAGATACGCAGTATTTT

V: TRBV21-1
size: .
J: TRBJ2-7
D: .
CDR3: CASSKPPTSGRQEQYF
DNA: TGTGCCAGCAGCAAACCCCCGACTAGCGGGAGGCAAGAGCAGTACTTC

V: TRBV27
size: few
J: TRBJ2-7
D: .
CDR3: CASSYAGISYEQYF
DNA: TGTGCCAGCAGTTACGCGGGGATCTCCTACGAGCAGTACTTC

V: TRBV7-8
size: .
J: TRBJ1-5
D: .
CDR3: CASSLGQNSNQPQHF
DNA: TGTGCCAGCAGCCTTGGACAGAATAGCAATCAGCCCCAGCATTTT

V: TRBV5-4
size: .
J: TRBJ2-1
D: TRBD2
CDR3: CASSLDPTSGGNNEQFF
DNA: TGTGCCAGCAGCTTGGACCCTACTAGCGGGGGGAACAATGAGCAGTTCTTC

V: TRBV7-3
size: .
J: TRBJ2-1
D: .
CDR3: CASSLDREMMQFF
DNA: TGTGCCAGCAGCTTAGATCGGGAGATGATGCAGTTCTTC

V: TRBV7-9
size: .
J: TRBJ2-1
D: TRBD2
CDR3: CASRSDSGIEQFF
DNA: TGTGCCAGCAGGTCGGATAGCGGGATTGAGCAGTTCTTC

V: TRBV5-6
size: .
J: TRBJ1-5
D: TRBD1
CDR3: CASSKDRGSSNQPQHF
DNA: TGTGCCAGCAGTAAGGACAGGGGATCAAGCAATCAGCCCCAGCATTTT

V: TRBV5-5
size: .
J: TRBJ2-1
D: .
CDR3: CASSLTGSGQFF
DNA: TGTGCCAGCAGCCTGACGGGGTCGGGGCAGTTCTTC

V: TRBV19
size: .
J: TRBJ1-5
D: .
CDR3: CASTSGIGGLDNQPQHF
DNA: TGTGCCAGTACCTCTGGGATCGGGGGTTTAGATAATCAGCCCCAGCATTTT